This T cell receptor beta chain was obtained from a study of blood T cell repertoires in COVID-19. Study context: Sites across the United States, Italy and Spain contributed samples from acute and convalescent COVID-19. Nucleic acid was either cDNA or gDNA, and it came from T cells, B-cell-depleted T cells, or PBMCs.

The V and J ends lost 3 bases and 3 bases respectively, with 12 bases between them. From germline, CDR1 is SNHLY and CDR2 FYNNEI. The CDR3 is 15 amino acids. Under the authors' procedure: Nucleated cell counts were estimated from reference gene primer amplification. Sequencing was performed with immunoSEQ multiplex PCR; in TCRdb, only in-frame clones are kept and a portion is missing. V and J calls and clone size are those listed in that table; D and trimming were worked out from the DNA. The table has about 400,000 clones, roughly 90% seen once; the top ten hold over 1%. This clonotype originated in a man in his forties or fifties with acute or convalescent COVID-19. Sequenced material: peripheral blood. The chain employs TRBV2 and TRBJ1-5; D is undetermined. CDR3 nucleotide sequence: TGTGCCAGCAGTGAGAGAGTGGCGGACAATCAGCCCCAGCATTTT. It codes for CASSERVADNQPQHF.